The 3 T cell receptor beta chains below come from one sample, sequenced in a study of cytomegalovirus exposure and HLA in healthy donors. The study ran its PCR with 60 Vbeta and 13 Jbeta primers. Produced via immunoSEQ multiplex PCR; TCRdb's table is partial and in-frame only. The data contain some 150,000 clones, over 8% of them singletons. Sequencing input: PBMCs. The receptor source for this set is a male donor in good health and CMV-seronegative.

This clone has just a few counts. The rearrangement joins TRBV4-2 to TRBJ2-6; D unclear. Germline V gene lookup returns CDR1 LGHNA and CDR2 YNFKEQ. This CDR3 spans 15 amino acids. The V end lost 2 bases, the J end lost 3 bases, and 8 bases lay between the germline ends. This CDR3 is CASSQPPNGANVLTF. The CDR3 DNA sequence: TGTGCCAGCAGCCAACCTCCTAATGGGGCCAACGTCCTGACTTTC.

There are a few counts of this clone. The chain joins TRBV19 to TRBJ1-1, with D uncertain. This CDR3 is built from 15 residues. V lost 7 bases to trimming and J lost 1 base, with 16 bases between them. CDR1 and CDR2 from the germline V gene are LNHDA and SQIVND (reference sequence). DNA for the CDR3: TGTGCCAGTAAGATTTTGGGCAGTTCGAACACTGAAGCTTTCTTT. It encodes CASKILGSSNTEAFF. Based on the CDR3 plus reference TRBV19 and TRBJ1-1, the full variable domain is DGGITQSPKYLFRKEGQNVTLSCEQNLNHDAMYWYRQDPGQGLRLIYYSQIVNDFQKGDIAEGYSVSREKKESFPLTVTSAQKNPTAFYLCASKILGSSNTEAFFGQGTRLTVV.

The chain is built from TRBV7-9 and TRBJ2-4, with a possible D match to TRBD1 (5 bases). CDR3 size: 15 residues. The ends were cut back, 5 bases at V and 1 base at J, with 12 bases in the middle. Looked up from germline, CDR1 is SEHNR and CDR2 is FQNEAQ (reference sequence). The CDR3 nucleotides are TGTGCCAGCAGCGCAGTGACAGTCGCCAAAAACATTCAGTACTTC. Protein: CASSAVTVAKNIQYF.